This T cell receptor beta chain emerged from a study of metastatic and nonmetastatic thyroid tumors (TCRdb year 2020). Broadly, across the study: For patients with malignant and with benign thyroid disease, the researchers compared repertoires between peripheral blood samples and tumor or nodule tissue samples. The research as a whole found: In both blood and tumor samples, TCR beta diversity was reported to be significantly higher in malignant tumors than in benign nodules.

This clone has ten or more counts. Its binding antigen is unknown. Base qualities are missing; no much larger clone stands one base away. From the cysteine through the phenylalanine, the CDR3 covers 15 amino acids. The kept DNA is CDR3 alone, 45 bases in frame from the first base. CDR1 and CDR2, looked up from the germline V gene, are SGHRS and YFSETQ. V is cut by 3 bases and J by 2 bases, and the space between the germline ends is 14 bases. Before undergoing thyroid surgery, none of the patients had been given any kind of treatment. Using T-cell receptor beta sequencing, the researchers looked back retrospectively at clinical samples from patients, gathered between about 2011 and 2019. Receptor libraries were prepared by PCR. This sample was sequenced with an Illumina HiSeq 4000. High-throughput sequencing was used to profile the TCR beta-chain CDR3 region of every patient. The authors processed their data as follows. The researchers built a classifier to tell apart papillary thyroid cancer patients with distant metastasis, based on CDR3 differences among clinicopathological groups. Repertoire diversity was assessed with the Shannon index, and tumor-blood repertoire similarity with the Morisita-Horn index. In-frame beta chains were kept once TCRdb had trimmed the public reads at Q25 with fastp and called clones with MiXCR. TCRdb's processing, not the authors' own work, is the source of the V and J calls. This sample holds tens of thousands of clones; over 12% were observed only once. The top ten clones comprise roughly 14% of the sample.

This TCR came from a male donor with papillary thyroid cancer or a benign thyroid nodule (not recorded which). Some clones in this sample may be carry-over from other donors' samples. Sequences were obtained from blood. The receptor chain draws on TRBV5-1 and TRBJ2-5; perhaps TRBD1 is the D gene, with 6 bases matching. In nucleotides, the sequence is TGCGCCAGCAGCTGGCGACAGGTCTTGCAAGAGACCCAGTACTTC. Translated, this gives CASSWRQVLQETQYF. The full variable domain, with segments outside the CDR3 supplied by the reference TRBV5-1 and TRBJ2-5 proteins, appears as KAGVTQTPRYLIKTRGQQVTLSCSPISGHRSVSWYQQTPGQGLQFLFEYFSETQRNKGNFPGRFSGRQFSNSRSEMNVSTLELGDSALYLCASSWRQVLQETQYFGPGTRLLVL.